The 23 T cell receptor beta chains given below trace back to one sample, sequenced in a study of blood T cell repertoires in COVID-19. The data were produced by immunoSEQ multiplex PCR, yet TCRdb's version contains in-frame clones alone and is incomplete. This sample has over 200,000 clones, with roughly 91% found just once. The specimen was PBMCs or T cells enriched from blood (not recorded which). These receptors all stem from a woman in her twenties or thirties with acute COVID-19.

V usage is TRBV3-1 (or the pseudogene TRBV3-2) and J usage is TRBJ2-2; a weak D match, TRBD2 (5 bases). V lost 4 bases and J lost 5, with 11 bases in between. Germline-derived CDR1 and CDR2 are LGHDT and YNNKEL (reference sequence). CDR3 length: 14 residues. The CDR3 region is CASSPGFETGELFF. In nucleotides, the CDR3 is TGTGCCAGCAGCCCGGGGTTCGAAACCGGGGAGCTGTTTTTT.

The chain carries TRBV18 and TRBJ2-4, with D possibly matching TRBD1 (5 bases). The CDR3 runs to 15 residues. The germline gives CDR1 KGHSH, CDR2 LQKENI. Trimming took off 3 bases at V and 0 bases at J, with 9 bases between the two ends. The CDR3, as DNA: TGTGCCAGCTCACCCCCGACAGCAGCCAAAAACATTCAGTACTTC. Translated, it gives CASSPPTAAKNIQYF.

The CDR3 loop reads CASSDRGEGNYGYTF. The CDR3 coding sequence is TGCGCCAGCAGCGACCGGGGTGAGGGAAACTATGGCTACACCTTC. The gene calls are TRBV5-1 and TRBJ1-2; D is undetermined. CDR1 and CDR2 from the germline V gene are SGHRS and YFSETQ. Trimming shortened V by 4 bases and J by 2 bases, and 15 bases separated the two germline ends. The CDR3 is 15 amino acids. Full variable domain (remainder filled in from reference TRBV5-1 and TRBJ1-2): KAGVTQTPRYLIKTRGQQVTLSCSPISGHRSVSWYQQTPGQGLQFLFEYFSETQRNKGNFPGRFSGRQFSNSRSEMNVSTLELGDSALYLCASSDRGEGNYGYTFGSGTRLTVV.

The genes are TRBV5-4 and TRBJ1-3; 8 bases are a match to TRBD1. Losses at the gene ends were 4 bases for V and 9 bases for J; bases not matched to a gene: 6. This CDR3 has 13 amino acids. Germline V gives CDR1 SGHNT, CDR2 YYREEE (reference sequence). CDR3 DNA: TGTGCCAGCAGCGTGGGACAGGTCGGCACCATATATTTT. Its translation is CASSVGQVGTIYF.

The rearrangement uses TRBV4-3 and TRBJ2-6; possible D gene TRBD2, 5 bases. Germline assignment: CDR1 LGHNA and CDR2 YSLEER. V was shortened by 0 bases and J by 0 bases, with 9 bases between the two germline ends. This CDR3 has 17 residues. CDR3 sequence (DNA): TGCGCCAGCAGCCAAGATGGAGGCAGCTCTGGGGCCAACGTCCTGACTTTC. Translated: CASSQDGGSSGANVLTF.

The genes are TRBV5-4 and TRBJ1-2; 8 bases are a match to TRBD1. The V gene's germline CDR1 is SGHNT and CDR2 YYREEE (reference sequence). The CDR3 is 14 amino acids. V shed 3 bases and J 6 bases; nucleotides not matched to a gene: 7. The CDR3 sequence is CASSSMTGVNGYTF. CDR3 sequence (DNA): TGTGCCAGCAGCTCTATGACAGGGGTGAATGGCTACACCTTC.

The DNA of the CDR3 is TGTGCCAGCAGCTCCCCGGCAGGCGGGGATGAAAAACTGTTTTTT. Residues: CASSSPAGGDEKLFF. V and J are TRBV11-2 and TRBJ1-4; D unclear. The CDR3 consists of 15 residues. Germline CDR1 and CDR2: SGHAT and FQNNGV. The V end was cut by 4 bases, the J end by 6 bases, with 15 bases between. Using reference TRBV11-2 and TRBJ1-4 for the parts outside the CDR3, the full variable domain is EAGVAQSPRYKIIEKRQSVAFWCNPISGHATLYWYQQILGQGPKLLIQFQNNGVVDDSQLPKDRFSAERLKGVDSTLKIQPAKLEDSAVYLCASSSPAGGDEKLFFGSGTQLSVL.

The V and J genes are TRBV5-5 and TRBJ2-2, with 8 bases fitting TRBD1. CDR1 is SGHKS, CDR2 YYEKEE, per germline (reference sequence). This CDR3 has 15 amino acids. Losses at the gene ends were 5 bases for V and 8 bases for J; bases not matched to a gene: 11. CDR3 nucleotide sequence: TGTGCCAGCAGACAACGGACAGGGTCAATGGGGGAGCTGTTTTTT. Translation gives CASRQRTGSMGELFF. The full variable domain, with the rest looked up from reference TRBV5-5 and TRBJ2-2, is DAGVTQSPTHLIKTRGQQVTLRCSPISGHKSVSWYQQVLGQGPQFIFQYYEKEERGRGNFPDRFSARQFPNYSSELNVNALLLGDSALYLCASRQRTGSMGELFFGEGSRLTVL.

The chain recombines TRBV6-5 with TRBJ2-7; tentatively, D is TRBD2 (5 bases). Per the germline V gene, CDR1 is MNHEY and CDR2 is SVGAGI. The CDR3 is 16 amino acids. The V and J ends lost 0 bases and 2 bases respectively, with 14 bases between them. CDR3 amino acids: CASSYSKGSPTYEQYF. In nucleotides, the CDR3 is TGTGCCAGCAGTTACTCGAAAGGGAGCCCTACCTACGAGCAGTACTTC.

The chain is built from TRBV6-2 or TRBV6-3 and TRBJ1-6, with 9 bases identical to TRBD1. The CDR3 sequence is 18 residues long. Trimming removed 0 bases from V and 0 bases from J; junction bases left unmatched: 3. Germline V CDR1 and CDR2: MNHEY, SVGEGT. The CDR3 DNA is TGTGCCAGCAGTTACTCAGGGACAGGGAGCTCCTATAATTCACCCCTCCACTTT. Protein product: CASSYSGTGSSYNSPLHF.

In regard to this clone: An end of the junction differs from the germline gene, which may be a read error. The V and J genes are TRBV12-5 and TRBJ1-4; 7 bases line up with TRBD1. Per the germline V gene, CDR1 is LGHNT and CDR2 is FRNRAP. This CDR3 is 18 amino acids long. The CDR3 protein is CASGLAPKDRPYHDKLFF. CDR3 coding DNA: TGTGCTAGTGGTTTGGCGCCGAAGGACAGGCCCTACCATGACAAACTGTTTTTT. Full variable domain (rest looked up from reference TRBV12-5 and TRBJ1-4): DARVTQTPRHKVTEMGQEVTMRCQPILGHNTVFWYRQTMMQGLELLAYFRNRAPLDDSGMPKDRFSAEMPDATLATLKIQPSEPRDSAVYFCASGLAPKDRPYHDKLFFGSGTQLSVL.

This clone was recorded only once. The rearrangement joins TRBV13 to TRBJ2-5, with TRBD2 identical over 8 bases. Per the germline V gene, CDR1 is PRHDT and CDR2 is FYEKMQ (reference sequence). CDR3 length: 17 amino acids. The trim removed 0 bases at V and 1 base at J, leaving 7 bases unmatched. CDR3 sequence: CASSLGTGGGTQETQYF. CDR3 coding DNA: TGTGCCAGCAGCTTAGGGACGGGCGGGGGGACCCAAGAGACCCAGTACTTC.

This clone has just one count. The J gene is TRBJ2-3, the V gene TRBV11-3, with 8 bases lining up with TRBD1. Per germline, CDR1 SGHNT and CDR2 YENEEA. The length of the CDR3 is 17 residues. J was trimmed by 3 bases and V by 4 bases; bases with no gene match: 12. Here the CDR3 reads CASSSRTSGGLTDTQYF. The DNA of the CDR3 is TGTGCCAGCAGCTCCCGGACGTCAGGGGGCCTAACAGATACGCAGTATTTT.

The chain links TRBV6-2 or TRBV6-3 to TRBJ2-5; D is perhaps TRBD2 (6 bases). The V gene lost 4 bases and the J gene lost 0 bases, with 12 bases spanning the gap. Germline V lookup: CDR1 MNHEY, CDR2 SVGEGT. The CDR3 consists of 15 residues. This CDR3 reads CASSSTSGDQETQYF. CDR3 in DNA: TGTGCCAGCAGTTCGACCTCGGGGGACCAAGAGACCCAGTACTTC.

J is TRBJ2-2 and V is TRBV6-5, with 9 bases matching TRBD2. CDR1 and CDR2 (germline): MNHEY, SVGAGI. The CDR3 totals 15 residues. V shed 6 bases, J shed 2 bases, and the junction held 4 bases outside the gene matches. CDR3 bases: TGTGCCAGCAGACGGACTAGCGTTAACACCGGGGAGCTGTTTTTT. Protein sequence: CASRRTSVNTGELFF.

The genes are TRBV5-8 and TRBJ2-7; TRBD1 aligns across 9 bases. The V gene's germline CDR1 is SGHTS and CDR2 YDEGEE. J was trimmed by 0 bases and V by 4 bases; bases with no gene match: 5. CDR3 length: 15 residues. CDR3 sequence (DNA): TGTGCCAGCAGCCGAACAGGGGGCAGCTCCTACGAGCAGTACTTC. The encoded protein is CASSRTGGSSYEQYF.

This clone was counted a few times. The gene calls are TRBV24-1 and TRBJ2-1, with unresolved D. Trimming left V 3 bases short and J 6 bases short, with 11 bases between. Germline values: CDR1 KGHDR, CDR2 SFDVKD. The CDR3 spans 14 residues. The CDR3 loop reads CATSDRVLPNEQFF. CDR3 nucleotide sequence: TGTGCCACCAGTGATCGGGTTCTCCCCAATGAGCAGTTCTTC.

The CDR3 region is CASSLAGGTPYEQYF. The CDR3 DNA reads as TGTGCCAGCAGCTTAGCTGGGGGGACCCCCTACGAGCAGTACTTC. The chain has TRBV7-3 and TRBJ2-7; the D gene is possibly TRBD2 (6 bases). CDR1 SGHTA and CDR2 FQGTGA come from the germline V gene. The CDR3 totals 15 residues. V lost 2 bases and J lost 2, with 13 bases in between.

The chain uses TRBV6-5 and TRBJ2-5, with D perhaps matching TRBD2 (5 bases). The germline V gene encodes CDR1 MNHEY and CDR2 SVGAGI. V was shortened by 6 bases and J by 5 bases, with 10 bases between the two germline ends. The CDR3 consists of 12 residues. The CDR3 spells CASRRVWETQYF. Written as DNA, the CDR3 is TGTGCCAGCAGGAGGGTTTGGGAGACCCAGTACTTC.

CDR3 bases: TGTGCTAGTGGTTTGCCCCGTGGGACAGGGGCTCGAGATGAGCAGTTCTTC. Encoded protein: CASGLPRGTGARDEQFF. The chain links TRBV12-5 to TRBJ2-1; 10 nucleotides align to TRBD1. The length of the CDR3 is 17 residues. Germline trimming cut 2 bases from V and 8 bases from J; bases unmatched to any gene: 12. Germline CDR1 and CDR2: LGHNT and FRNRAP.

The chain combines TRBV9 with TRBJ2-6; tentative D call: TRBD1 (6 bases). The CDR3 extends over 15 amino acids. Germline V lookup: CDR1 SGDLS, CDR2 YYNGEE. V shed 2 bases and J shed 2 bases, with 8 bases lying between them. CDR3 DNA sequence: TGTGCCAGCAGCGTGGGACATGCTGGGGCCAACGTCCTGACTTTC. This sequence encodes CASSVGHAGANVLTF. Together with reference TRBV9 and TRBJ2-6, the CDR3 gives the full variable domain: DSGVTQTPKHLITATGQRVTLRCSPRSGDLSVYWYQQSLDQGLQFLIQYYNGEERAKGNILERFSAQQFPDLHSELNLSSLELGDSALYFCASSVGHAGANVLTFGAGSRLTVL.

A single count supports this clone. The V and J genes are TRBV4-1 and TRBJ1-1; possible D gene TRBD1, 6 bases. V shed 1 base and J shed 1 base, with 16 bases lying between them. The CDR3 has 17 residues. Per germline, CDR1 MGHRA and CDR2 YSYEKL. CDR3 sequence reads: CASSQALGAGGNTEAFF. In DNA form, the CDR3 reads TGCGCCAGCAGCCAAGCCCTGGGGGCGGGGGGGAACACTGAAGCTTTCTTT.

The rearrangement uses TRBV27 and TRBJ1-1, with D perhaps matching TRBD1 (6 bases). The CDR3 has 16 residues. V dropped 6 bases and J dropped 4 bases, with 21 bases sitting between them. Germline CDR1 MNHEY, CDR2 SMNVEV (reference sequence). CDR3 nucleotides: TGTGCCAGCAGCTCTTCAGCCGGGGGGGCTGGCACTGAAGCTTTCTTT. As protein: CASSSSAGGAGTEAFF.